These 29 T cell receptor beta chains were sequenced from one sample in a study of T cells after yellow fever vaccination. Each CDR3 protein gets one entry after TCRdb re-called the 5' RACE reads with MiXCR. The sample shows about 300,000 distinct CDR3 sequences, roughly 8.7% of them seen only once. Here the sequenced sample was CD4+ T cells sorted from PBMCs, taken 5 days after the yellow fever booster vaccination. These TCRs come from a man aged 18 to 30 who received the YFV17D yellow fever vaccine.

There are many counts of this clonotype. V usage is TRBV7-9 and J usage is TRBJ1-6, with TRBD1 matching 7 bases. The CDR3 totals 14 residues. V was pared by 3 bases and J by 11 bases, with 7 bases of the junction left unmatched. Germline values: CDR1 SEHNR, CDR2 FQNEAQ (reference sequence). In nucleotides, the CDR3 is TGTGCCAGCAGCTTTGGACAGGCCAATACACCCCTCCACTTT. As protein: CASSFGQANTPLHF. The full variable domain, completed using reference TRBV7-9 and TRBJ1-6, is DTGVSQNPRHKITKRGQNVTFRCDPISEHNRLYWYRQTLGQGPEFLTYFQNEAQLEKSRLLSDRFSAERPKGSFSTLEIQRTEQGDSAMYLCASSFGQANTPLHFGNGTRLTVT.

This clonotype was recorded many times. The chain links TRBV10-3 to TRBJ1-1, with D possibly matching TRBD1 (5 bases). Germline V gene lookup returns CDR1 ENHRY and CDR2 SYGVKD. The CDR3 runs to 13 residues. V lost 7 bases, J lost 4 bases, and 13 bases lay in between. CDR3 residues: CAINFQGGTEAFF. CDR3 sequence (DNA): TGTGCCATCAATTTTCAGGGCGGCACTGAAGCTTTCTTT.

The V and J genes are TRBV6-5 and TRBJ1-1, with D perhaps TRBD1 (6 bases). The CDR3 covers 14 residues. Deletions cut 6 bases from V and 0 bases from J, with 11 bases between. Germline V CDR1 and CDR2: MNHEY, SVGAGI. The CDR3 loop is CASSRTDLNTEAFF. The CDR3 coding sequence is TGTGCCAGCAGCCGGACAGATTTGAACACTGAAGCTTTCTTT.

This clonotype has more than one count but fewer than ten. V and J are TRBV4-1 and TRBJ1-3; D is undetermined. The CDR3 sequence is 15 residues long. Trimming shortened V by 0 bases and J by 9 bases, and 15 bases separated the two germline ends. Germline V gives CDR1 MGHRA, CDR2 YSYEKL. The CDR3 spells CASSQDRSQTGTIYF. The CDR3 DNA reads as TGCGCCAGCAGCCAAGATCGGTCCCAGACGGGCACCATATATTTT.

V gene TRBV24-1 combines with J gene TRBJ1-2, with a tentative D call TRBD1 (5 bases). Germline CDR1 and CDR2: KGHDR and SFDVKD. This CDR3 contains 13 residues. The V end lost 7 bases, the J end lost 9 bases, and 17 bases lay between the germline ends. The CDR3 DNA is TGTGCCACCAGCAGAGAGGGACTCCGGAGCTACACCTTC. Amino acids: CATSREGLRSYTF.

There are many counts of this clonotype. CDR3 sequence (DNA): TGCAGCGTTGAAGATCGTGTCGGGGGGAACACAGATACGCAGTATTTT. Its translation: CSVEDRVGGNTDTQYF. The V and J genes are TRBV29-1 and TRBJ2-3; 7 bases match TRBD2. CDR3 length: 16 amino acids. Looked up from germline, CDR1 is SQVTM and CDR2 is ANQGSEA. The junction had 8 bases not matched to a gene; V was cut back by 0 bases and J by 2 bases.

This clonotype has a handful of counts. The genes are TRBV10-1 and TRBJ2-5, with TRBD2 matching 8 bases. The trim removed 5 bases at V and 7 bases at J, leaving 6 bases unmatched. CDR3 length equals 13 residues. CDR1 and CDR2 from the germline V gene are WNHNN and SYGVQD (reference sequence). The CDR3 coding sequence is TGCGCCAGCAGTTCGACTAGCGAGGGGACCCAGTACTTC. This sequence encodes CASSSTSEGTQYF.

This clonotype turned up a few times. This chain links TRBV3-1 with TRBJ1-1; D remains ambiguous. Per germline, CDR1 LGHDT and CDR2 YNNKEL (reference sequence). The CDR3 sequence is 14 residues long. Deletions cut 4 bases from V and 1 base from J, with 10 bases between. The DNA for the CDR3 is TGTGCCAGCAGCCGTTTTTTGGGGAACACTGAAGCTTTCTTT. Protein sequence: CASSRFLGNTEAFF.

In its sample, this clonotype was seen a few times. CDR3 loop: CASNPPNGVETQYF. CDR3 nucleotides: TGTGCCAGCAACCCTCCTAACGGGGTAGAGACCCAGTACTTC. The chain combines TRBV7-2 with TRBJ2-5; D is possibly TRBD2 (5 bases). The V end was cut by 7 bases, the J end by 4 bases, with 16 bases between. The CDR3 totals 14 residues. Germline V lookup: CDR1 SGHTA, CDR2 FQGNSA.

V is TRBV7-2 and J is TRBJ1-1, with D tentatively TRBD1 (5 bases). The CDR3 length is 13 residues. The V and J ends lost 5 bases and 1 base respectively, with 8 bases between them. Germline V CDR1 and CDR2: SGHTA, FQGNSA. Here the CDR3 reads CASSKTANTEAFF. For the CDR3, the DNA is TGTGCCAGCAGCAAGACAGCGAACACTGAAGCTTTCTTT. The full variable domain, rest sourced from reference TRBV7-2 and TRBJ1-1, is GAGVSQSPSNKVTEKGKDVELRCDPISGHTALYWYRQSLGQGLEFLIYFQGNSAPDKSGLPSDRFSAERTGGSVSTLTIQRTQQEDSAVYLCASSKTANTEAFFGQGTRLTVV.

This rearrangement joins TRBV7-9 to TRBJ1-5; 7 bases are shared with TRBD1. The CDR3 spans 13 residues. Unmatched junction bases numbered 2, after V lost 5 bases and J lost 4 bases. The germline V gene encodes CDR1 SEHNR and CDR2 FQNEAQ (reference sequence). The chain's CDR3 is CASSDRENQPQHF. The DNA of the CDR3 is TGTGCCAGCAGCGACAGGGAAAATCAGCCCCAGCATTTT.

This clonotype was seen at least ten times. The CDR3 here is CATSRDVNEKLFF. As DNA, the CDR3 is TGTGCCACCAGCAGAGACGTTAATGAAAAACTGTTTTTT. This chain connects TRBV15 to TRBJ1-4; D unresolved. Looked up from germline, CDR1 is LNHNV and CDR2 is YYDKDF (reference sequence). The CDR3 is 13 amino acids. The V end lost 0 bases, the J end lost 4 bases, and 3 bases lay between the germline ends. The whole variable domain, remainder taken from reference TRBV15 and TRBJ1-4, is DAMVIQNPRYQVTQFGKPVTLSCSQTLNHNVMYWYQQKSSQAPKLLFHYYDKDFNNEADTPDNFQSRRPNTSFCFLDIRSPGLGDTAMYLCATSRDVNEKLFFGSGTQLSVL.

This clonotype was seen only a few times. The chain is built from TRBV20-1 and TRBJ1-5; D is possibly TRBD1 (6 bases). The CDR3 sequence is 15 residues long. V lost 1 base, J lost 1 base, and 11 bases lay in between. Germline values: CDR1 DFQATT, CDR2 SNEGSKA (reference sequence). In nucleotides, the CDR3 is TGCAGTGCTAGAGGGGGGGCTTCGAGCAATCAGCCCCAGCATTTT. Protein product: CSARGGASSNQPQHF.

The table lists this clonotype with a few counts. The chain joins TRBV20-1 to TRBJ2-3; no firm D call. Germline V gene lookup returns CDR1 DFQATT and CDR2 SNEGSKA (reference sequence). With 6 bases removed from V and 9 bases from J, the gap between germline ends came to 10 bases. The CDR3 extends over 10 amino acids. The chain's CDR3 is CSAPLDTQYF. The CDR3 coding sequence is TGCAGTGCCCCGCTGGACACGCAGTATTTT.

This chain links TRBV7-8 with TRBJ2-3, with D tentatively TRBD1 (6 bases). Trimming took off 7 bases at V and 2 bases at J, with 13 bases between the two ends. In germline, CDR1 is SGHVS, CDR2 FQNEAQ. This CDR3 contains 14 residues. CDR3 region: CASTQQGNTDTQYF. DNA for the CDR3: TGTGCCAGCACCCAACAGGGAAACACAGATACGCAGTATTTT.

This clonotype has only a few counts. DNA for the CDR3: TGTGCCTGGAGCCGGCCGGACAATGAGCAGTTCTTC. This encodes CAWSRPDNEQFF. The chain couples TRBV30 to TRBJ2-1, with D unresolved. The V end lost 3 bases, the J end lost 5 bases, and 8 bases lay between the germline ends. Looked up from germline, CDR1 is GTSNPN and CDR2 is SVGIG (reference sequence). The CDR3 is 12 residues long.

This clonotype turned up a few times. V usage is TRBV5-1 and J usage is TRBJ1-1; D not resolved. V was trimmed by 1 base and J by 1 base, leaving 17 bases between them. Germline V gives CDR1 SGHRS, CDR2 YFSETQ. This CDR3 region has 17 residues. The CDR3 bases are TGCGCCAGCAGCTTGCCTAGTTTGGGCTCGGCGAACACTGAAGCTTTCTTT. Translation gives CASSLPSLGSANTEAFF.

This chain connects TRBV3-1 to TRBJ2-4; D is ambiguous. CDR1 is LGHDT, CDR2 YNNKEL, per germline (reference sequence). The CDR3 has 14 amino acids. V was clipped by 2 bases and J by 3 bases, with 8 bases between them. The DNA for the CDR3 is TGTGCCAGCAGCCAAATGGGGAACAAAAACATTCAGTACTTC. Translation gives CASSQMGNKNIQYF.

This clonotype showed up many times. V usage is TRBV20-1 and J usage is TRBJ2-4; D gene unclear. V was cut by 0 bases and J by 6 bases, with 12 bases left in between. CDR1 is DFQATT and CDR2 is SNEGSKA in the germline V gene (reference sequence). There are 14 residues in the CDR3. The CDR3 here is CSARDVDRPNIQYF. In DNA form, the CDR3 reads TGCAGTGCTAGAGATGTGGACCGACCAAACATTCAGTACTTC.

This clonotype was detected a few times. The rearrangement joins TRBV5-4 to TRBJ2-1, with 11 positions matching TRBD2. J was trimmed by 4 bases and V by 4 bases; bases with no gene match: 7. The CDR3 is made up of 16 amino acids. Germline CDR1 and CDR2: SGHNT and YYREEE (reference sequence). DNA for the CDR3: TGTGCCAGCAGCCTTAGCGGGGGGGCCTTTTACAATGAGCAGTTCTTC. Translation gives CASSLSGGAFYNEQFF.

In its sample, this clonotype was seen a few times. The chain couples TRBV5-1 to TRBJ2-2; D gene uncertain. CDR1 and CDR2 (germline): SGHRS, YFSETQ. This CDR3 has 15 amino acids. V was trimmed by 3 bases and J by 3 bases, leaving 12 bases between them. CDR3: CASSSQGSHTGELFF. The CDR3 DNA reads as TGCGCCAGCAGCTCACAAGGCTCTCACACCGGGGAGCTGTTTTTT.

This rearrangement joins TRBV6-1 to TRBJ2-7, with 8 bases that match TRBD1. J was trimmed by 2 bases and V by 10 bases; bases with no gene match: 10. CDR1 is MNHNS, CDR2 SASEGT, per germline. This CDR3 region has 14 residues. The CDR3 DNA follows: TGTGCCAACCTGGACAGGGAATCCCCCTACGAGCAGTACTTC. Amino acid sequence: CANLDRESPYEQYF.

This clonotype was detected a few times. The rearrangement joins TRBV6-5 to TRBJ2-5, with D possibly being TRBD1 or TRBD2 (5 bases each). CDR1 is MNHEY and CDR2 is SVGAGI in the germline V gene. The CDR3 has 14 amino acids. Trimming removed 6 bases from V and 5 bases from J, with 16 bases in between. CDR3 nucleotide sequence: TGTGCCAGCAGCACGGGGACGCCGTGGGAGACCCAGTACTTC. Encoded protein: CASSTGTPWETQYF.

The chain joins TRBV12-3 or TRBV12-4 to TRBJ1-2, with 10 nucleotides matching TRBD1. Losses at the gene ends were 2 bases for V and 6 bases for J; bases not matched to a gene: 3. This CDR3 has 14 amino acids. CDR3: CASSLKGQGDGYTF. The CDR3 DNA follows: TGTGCCAGCAGTTTAAAAGGACAGGGGGATGGCTACACCTTC.

This clonotype was found a few times. The final CDR3 position lacks the conserved phenylalanine or tryptophan, pointing to a likely read error. The CDR3 here is CAITQQGGSTDTQYL. CDR3 coding DNA: TGTGCCATCACCCAACAGGGGGGAAGCACAGATACGCAGTATCTT. This chain links TRBV10-3 with TRBJ2-3; 8 nucleotides match TRBD1. The ends lost 7 bases at V and 0 bases at J; junction bases unmatched: 6. Germline CDR1 reads ENHRY; CDR2 reads SYGVKD. The CDR3 contains 15 residues.

This clonotype has a handful of counts. J is TRBJ2-5 and V is TRBV28, with 12 bases identical to TRBD2. Germline V lookup: CDR1 MDHEN, CDR2 SYDVKM. This CDR3 has 16 residues. V lost 4 bases, J lost 1 base, and 4 bases stayed unmatched. The CDR3 nucleotides are TGTGCCAGCAGTTCTCCGACTAGCGGGGGCCAAGAGACCCAGTACTTC. Translation: CASSSPTSGGQETQYF.

This clonotype was seen at least ten times. The chain has TRBV14 and TRBJ2-1; D unresolved. This CDR3 spans 13 amino acids. The germline gives CDR1 SGHDN, CDR2 FVKESK. V gave up 2 bases and J gave up 6 bases, with 8 bases separating them. The CDR3 is CASSQSGPNEQFF. In DNA form, the CDR3 reads TGTGCCAGCAGCCAAAGTGGACCCAATGAGCAGTTCTTC.

The rearrangement uses TRBV20-1 and TRBJ2-1; 15 nucleotides match TRBD2. The germline CDR1 and CDR2 sequences are DFQATT and SNEGSKA (reference sequence). V trimming: 5 bases; J trimming: 0 bases; junction bases outside the gene matches: 8. The CDR3 sequence is 18 residues long. The CDR3: CSALTGLAGGSSYNEQFF. Here the CDR3 DNA reads TGCAGTGCTCTCACGGGACTAGCGGGGGGTAGCTCCTACAATGAGCAGTTCTTC.

The chain joins TRBV5-1 to TRBJ2-1; 11 bases map to TRBD2. V shed 2 bases, J shed 6 bases, and the junction held 7 bases outside the gene matches. Looked up from germline, CDR1 is SGHRS and CDR2 is YFSETQ. The CDR3 is 16 amino acids. The CDR3 loop is CASSLLTSGGTNEQFF. DNA of the CDR3: TGCGCCAGCAGCTTATTAACTAGCGGGGGAACCAATGAGCAGTTCTTC.